This T cell receptor (beta chain) was obtained from a study of T cell responses to AZD1222 COVID-19 vaccine. Study findings and constraints: Unmutated regions of variants are reportedly targeted by nearly half of spike-specific TCRs. When two AZD1222 doses had been given, Spike-specific TCR breadth and depth rose. After the peak T cell response, and only then, were repertoires sampled.

The data were produced by immunoSEQ multiplex PCR, yet TCRdb's version contains in-frame clones alone and is incomplete. The sample lists over 70,000 clones; about 80% were seen once. About this clone: Its matching antigen is unknown.

CDR1 and CDR2 (germline): MNHEY, SVGAGI. This CDR3 has 15 amino acids. V shed 6 bases and J shed 4 bases, with 18 bases lying between them. This chain uses TRBV6-5 with TRBJ1-1, with D maybe TRBD1 (6 bases). This sequence originates from an adult who received the MenACWY meningococcal vaccine as a control. This specimen consisted of peripheral blood, obtained 28 days after the second dose of the MenACWY control vaccine. The CDR3 sequence: CASRPSGEGGTEAFF. The CDR3 nucleotides read TGTGCCAGCAGACCGTCAGGGGAGGGTGGCACTGAAGCTTTCTTT.